The sequence of this TCR beta chain was determined in a study of T cells in Graves' hyperthyroidism and ophthalmopathy (dated by TCRdb to between 2018 and 2020). About the full investigation: Peripheral blood was sampled at the time of initial diagnosis, prior to any treatment. TCR V-J signatures able to tell the groups apart were searched for in a discovery cohort of about a hundred patients, of whom roughly 42 had Graves' ophthalmopathy and roughly 58 had stable Graves' hyperthyroidism. Whether ophthalmopathy could be predicted prospectively was tested in an independent validation cohort made up of under 20 hyperthyroidism patients plus 17 patients who later progressed to ophthalmopathy. The approximately 100 discovery patients were randomly split 7:3 into training and test sets. In roughly six Graves' hyperthyroidism patients, the study also compared T-cell repertoires from thyroid tissue with T-cell repertoires from blood. Once sampling was done, hyperthyroidism patients were given methimazole at a starting dose of 30 mg daily, whereas ophthalmopathy patients were given high-dose intravenous methylprednisolone. The paper reports TCR Vbeta CDR3 sequencing of some 140 peripheral blood samples: approximately 41 ophthalmopathy, under 80 hyperthyroidism and approximately 17 progressor patients. General conclusions and limits of the study: Sample size was not statistically predetermined, and blinding of investigators to group allocation was not performed. In cross-validation, a model built on a 13 V-J signature told ophthalmopathy apart from stable hyperthyroidism with 87.88% sensitivity and about 81% specificity, and in testing the same model reached 80%/75%. Most expanded thyroid clonotypes (frequency above 0.001) were also detected in blood, suggesting blood repertoires may reflect thyroid immune responses. In validation, progression to ophthalmopathy was predicted by the model with 55% to 71% sensitivity and 72.22% specificity, a median of approximately 7.1 months before onset.

Amplification of TCR beta CDR3 regions was carried out from RNA transcripts. The TCR CDR3 was subjected to a first round of RT-PCR using the HTBI primer set and the Qiagen OneStep RT-PCR kit. Libraries were constructed in a second round of multiplex PCR, after which size selection and purification were carried out. Sequencing of the libraries was done on an Illumina HiSeq2000 using paired-end 100 bp reads. In the original analysis: SOAPnuke was used to process the raw data, with reads discarded if the reads contained adapters or uncalled bases, had a mean Phred below 15, or lacked an exact constant-primer or identifier match. High-quality paired reads were merged using COPE v1.2.5, and each unique nucleotide sequence was defined as a clonotype. MiTCR v1.1 was used to align clonotypes to the IMGT TRBV, TRBD and TRBJ reference segments. Analysis was restricted to V-J combinations with a frequency above 0.0001, which covered 99% to 99.2% of repertoires. The TCS score was defined as F50 (clonal expansion) divided by E x V (chaos), with BLOSUM62-based TCRdist calculated between CDR3 peptides within each V-J. Welch's t-statistics and random forest reduced roughly 500 V-J features to roughly 13, which were used in a naive Bayes classifier (R e1071). The Morisita-Horn index was used to measure how similar the thyroid and blood repertoires were. TCRdb took the public reads, trimmed them with fastp at Q25, ran MiXCR for clone calling and kept in-frame beta chains. Duplicate CDR3 protein sequences are folded into a single record with the most common DNA and genes. The V and J calls, along with clone size, are taken from TCRdb and not from the paper's own processing. The table for this sample lists around 610,000 distinct CDR3 sequences; roughly 15% of them were counted only once. The top ten clonotypes cover about 3.9% of the sample.

With regard to this clonotype: Its cognate antigen has yet to be identified. Per-base quality was not reported, and no clone a single base away is much larger than it.

Ophthalmopathy patients had moderately to severely active disease, Clinical Activity Score of at least 3, NOSPECS grade of at least 4, and duration under 3 months. The study excluded patients with uncontrolled infections, other autoimmune diseases, pregnancy or lactation. Diagnoses were based on clinical symptoms, serum thyroxine and TRAb, thyroid ultrasound and orbital computed tomography. Ficoll-Paque density gradient centrifugation was used to isolate PBMCs from under 11 ml of fresh peripheral blood. Total RNA was extracted with Trizol reagent, and quality was checked on an Agilent 2100 Bioanalyzer. The CDR3 measures 13 amino acids from cysteine to phenylalanine. Only the CDR3 part of the read is kept: 39 bases, read in frame from the first base. V is shortened by 7 bases, J by 0 bases, and the region joining them spans 9 bases. The germline V gene provides CDR1 SNHLY and CDR2 FYNNEI.

The rearranged segments are TRBV2 and TRBJ2-5, with a weak D call of TRBD2 (6 bases match). This receptor was taken from a woman in her thirties or forties with Graves' ophthalmopathy. Sequencing input: blood. CDR3 reads: CASKTSYQETQYF. The nucleotide sequence is given as TGTGCCAGCAAGACTAGTTACCAAGAGACCCAGTACTTC.